This T cell receptor (beta chain) was sequenced for a study of T cells in Graves' hyperthyroidism and ophthalmopathy (dated by TCRdb to the late 2010s). A note on the overall study: Peripheral blood was collected at initial diagnosis, before any treatment. TCR V-J signatures able to tell the groups apart were searched for in a discovery cohort of 90 to 100 patients, of whom more than 40 had Graves' ophthalmopathy and around 56 had stable Graves' hyperthyroidism. An independent validation cohort of some 18 hyperthyroidism patients and about 16 patients who later progressed to ophthalmopathy tested prospective prediction of ophthalmopathy. For training and testing, the roughly 97 patients in the discovery cohort were randomly divided in a 7:3 ratio. Thyroid tissue and blood T-cell repertoires from over 5 Graves' hyperthyroidism patients were also compared in the study. After sampling, hyperthyroidism patients received methimazole starting at 30 mg daily, and ophthalmopathy patients received high-dose intravenous methylprednisolone. The paper describes TCR Vbeta CDR3 sequencing of 140 or so peripheral blood samples, made up of 43 ophthalmopathy patients, roughly 80 hyperthyroidism patients and 17 progressor patients.

Regarding this clonotype: Its target antigen remains unknown. No base quality values were provided; no much bigger clone lies one nucleotide off.

Broader findings and caveats from the paper: A 13 V-J signature model separated ophthalmopathy from stable hyperthyroidism, with just over 85% sensitivity and roughly 81% specificity in cross-validation and 80%/75% in testing. Sample size was not statistically predetermined, and blinding of investigators to group allocation was not performed. Most expanded thyroid clonotypes (frequency above 0.001) were also detected in blood, suggesting blood repertoires may reflect thyroid immune responses. In validation, the model predicted progression to ophthalmopathy with over 65% sensitivity and 72% to 85% specificity, a median of about 6 months before onset.

Moderately to severely active disease, a Clinical Activity Score of at least 3, a NOSPECS grade of at least 4, and a duration under 3 months were present in ophthalmopathy patients. Patients with uncontrolled infections, other autoimmune diseases, pregnancy or lactation were excluded. Diagnoses were based on clinical symptoms, serum thyroxine and TRAb, thyroid ultrasound and orbital computed tomography. Ficoll-Paque density gradient centrifugation was used to isolate PBMCs from around 10 ml of fresh peripheral blood. Trizol reagent was used to extract total RNA, and RNA quality was then checked on an Agilent 2100 Bioanalyzer. Amplification of TCR beta CDR3 regions was carried out from RNA transcripts. The TCR CDR3 was subjected to a first round of RT-PCR using the HTBI primer set and the Qiagen OneStep RT-PCR kit. The libraries were constructed in a second round of multiplex PCR and then size-selected and purified. Libraries were sequenced paired-end with 100 bp reads on an Illumina HiSeq2000. The study's processing was this. SOAPnuke was used to process the raw data, throwing out any read that contained adapters or uncalled bases, had a mean Phred below 15, or lacked an exact constant-primer or identifier match. COPE v1.2.5 was used to merge the high-quality paired reads, and each unique nucleotide sequence was defined as a clonotype. MiTCR v1.1 was used to align the clonotypes against IMGT TRBV, TRBD and TRBJ reference segments. The analysis included only V-J combinations with a frequency above 0.0001, which together covered approximately 99% of the repertoires. A TCS score was defined as the ratio of F50 (clonal expansion) to E x V (chaos), with BLOSUM62-based TCRdist applied between CDR3 peptides within each V-J. Welch's t-statistics and random forest reduced 450 to 600 V-J features to 10 to 15, which were used in a naive Bayes classifier (R e1071). TCRdb reanalyzed the raw reads on its own, using fastp at Q25 for trimming and MiXCR for clone calling, and kept in-frame beta chains. All rows with the same CDR3 protein become a single entry with the most common DNA and genes. The authors' filters were not applied to this entry. This sample comprises 250,000 to 400,000 distinct CDR3 sequences, roughly an eighth of them detected only once. About 37% of the sample goes to the ten largest clones.

V was cut back by 3 bases and J by 1 base, leaving a gap of 9 bases between them. CDR1 and CDR2, looked up from the germline V gene, are SNHLY and FYNNEI. The CDR3 holds 14 amino acids from the cysteine to the phenylalanine. The CDR3 DNA has 42 bases and is translated from base 1. Sequencing input: blood. This chain is built from TRBV2 and TRBJ1-1; no D gene call is confident. The TCR was taken from a woman between 35 and 50 years old with Graves' ophthalmopathy. The sequenced DNA: TGTGCCAGCAGTGATTTAGTCCCGAACACTGAAGCTTTCTTT. The encoded protein is CASSDLVPNTEAFF.